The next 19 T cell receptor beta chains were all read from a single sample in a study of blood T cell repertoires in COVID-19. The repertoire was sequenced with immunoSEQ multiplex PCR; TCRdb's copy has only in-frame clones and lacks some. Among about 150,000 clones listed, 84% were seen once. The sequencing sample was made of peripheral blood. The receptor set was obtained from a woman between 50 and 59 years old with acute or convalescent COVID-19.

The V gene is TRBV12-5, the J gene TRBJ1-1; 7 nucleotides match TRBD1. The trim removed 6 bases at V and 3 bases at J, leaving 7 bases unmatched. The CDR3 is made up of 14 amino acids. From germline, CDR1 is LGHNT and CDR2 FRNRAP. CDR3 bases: TGTGCTAGTGGGCAAGGGGGCAGGGACACTGAAGCTTTCTTT. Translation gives CASGQGGRDTEAFF.

The chain's CDR3 is CASSYSGQNYGYTF. The DNA for the CDR3 is TGTGCCAGCAGTTACTCGGGACAAAACTATGGCTACACCTTC. This chain connects TRBV6-2 or TRBV6-3 to TRBJ1-2, with D perhaps matching TRBD1 (6 bases). CDR1 and CDR2 (germline): MNHEY, SVGEGT. Trimming removed 0 bases from V and 2 bases from J, with 7 bases in between. This CDR3 contains 14 residues.

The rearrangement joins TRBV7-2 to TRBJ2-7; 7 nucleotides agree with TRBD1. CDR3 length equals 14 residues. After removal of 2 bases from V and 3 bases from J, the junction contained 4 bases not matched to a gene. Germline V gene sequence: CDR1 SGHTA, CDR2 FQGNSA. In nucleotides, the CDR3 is TGTGCCAGCAGCTTAACGGCAGGGGGCTACGAGCAGTACTTC. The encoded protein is CASSLTAGGYEQYF.

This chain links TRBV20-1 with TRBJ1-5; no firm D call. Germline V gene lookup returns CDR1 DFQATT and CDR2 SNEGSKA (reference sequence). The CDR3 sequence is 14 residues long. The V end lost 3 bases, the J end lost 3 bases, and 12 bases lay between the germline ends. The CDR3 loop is CSASALGNNQPQHF. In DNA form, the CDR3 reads TGCAGTGCTAGTGCACTAGGGAACAATCAGCCCCAGCATTTT.

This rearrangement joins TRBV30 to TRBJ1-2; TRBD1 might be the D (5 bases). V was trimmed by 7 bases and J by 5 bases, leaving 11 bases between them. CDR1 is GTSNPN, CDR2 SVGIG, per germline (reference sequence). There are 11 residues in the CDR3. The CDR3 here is CAFRVRYGYTF. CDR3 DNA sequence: TGTGCCTTCAGGGTTCGGTATGGCTACACCTTC.

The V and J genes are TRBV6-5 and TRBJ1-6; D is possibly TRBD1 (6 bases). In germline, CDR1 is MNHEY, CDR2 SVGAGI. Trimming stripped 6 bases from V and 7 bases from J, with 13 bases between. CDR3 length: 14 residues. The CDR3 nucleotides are TGTGCCAGCAGCGGGGGGCTCTTGAATTCACCCCTCCACTTT. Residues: CASSGGLLNSPLHF.

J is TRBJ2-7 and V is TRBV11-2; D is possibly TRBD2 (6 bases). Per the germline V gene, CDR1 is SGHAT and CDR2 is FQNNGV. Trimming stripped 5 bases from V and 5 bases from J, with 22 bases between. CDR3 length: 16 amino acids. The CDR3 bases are TGTGCCAGCAGCCCCCTCAAAGGTGATGGAGGGCACGAGCAGTACTTC. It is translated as CASSPLKGDGGHEQYF.

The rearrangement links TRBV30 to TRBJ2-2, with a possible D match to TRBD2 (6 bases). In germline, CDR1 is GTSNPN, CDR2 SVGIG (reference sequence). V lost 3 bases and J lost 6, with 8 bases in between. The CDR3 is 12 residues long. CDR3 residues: CAWSGSAGELFF. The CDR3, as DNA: TGTGCCTGGAGCGGGAGTGCCGGGGAGCTGTTTTTT.

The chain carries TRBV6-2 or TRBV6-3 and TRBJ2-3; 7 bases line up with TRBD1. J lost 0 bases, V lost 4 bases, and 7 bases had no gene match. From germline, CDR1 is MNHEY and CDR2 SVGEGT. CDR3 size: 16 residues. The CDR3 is CASSSRQGSSTDTQYF. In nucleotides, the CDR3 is TGTGCCAGCAGTTCTCGACAGGGTTCTAGCACAGATACGCAGTATTTT.

CDR3 region: CAWAPQGAGYTF. For the CDR3, the DNA is TGTGCCTGGGCCCCACAGGGGGCTGGCTACACCTTC. The V gene is TRBV30, the J gene TRBJ1-2; 9 nucleotides match TRBD1. The V gene's germline CDR1 is GTSNPN and CDR2 SVGIG (reference sequence). Trimming cost V 5 bases and J 7 bases; bases outside gene matches: 5. The CDR3 is 12 residues long.

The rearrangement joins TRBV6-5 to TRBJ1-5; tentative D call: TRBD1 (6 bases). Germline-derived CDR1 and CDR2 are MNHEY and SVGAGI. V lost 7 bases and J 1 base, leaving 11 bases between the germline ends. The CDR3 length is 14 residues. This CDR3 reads CASKTGESNQPQHF. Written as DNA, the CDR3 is TGTGCCAGCAAGACAGGCGAAAGCAATCAGCCCCAGCATTTT.

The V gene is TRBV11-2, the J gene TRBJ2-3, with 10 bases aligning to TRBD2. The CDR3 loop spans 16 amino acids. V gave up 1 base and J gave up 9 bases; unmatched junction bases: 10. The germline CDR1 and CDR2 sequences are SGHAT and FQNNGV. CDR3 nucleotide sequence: TGTGCCAGCAGCTTAGTGGCGACTAGCGGGTGGAGCACGCAGTATTTT. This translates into CASSLVATSGWSTQYF.

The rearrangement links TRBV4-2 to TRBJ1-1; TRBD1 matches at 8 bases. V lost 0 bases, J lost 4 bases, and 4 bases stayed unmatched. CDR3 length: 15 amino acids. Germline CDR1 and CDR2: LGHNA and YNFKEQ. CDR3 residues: CASSQDSQGATEAFF. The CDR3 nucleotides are TGTGCCAGCAGCCAAGATTCGCAGGGGGCCACTGAAGCTTTCTTT.

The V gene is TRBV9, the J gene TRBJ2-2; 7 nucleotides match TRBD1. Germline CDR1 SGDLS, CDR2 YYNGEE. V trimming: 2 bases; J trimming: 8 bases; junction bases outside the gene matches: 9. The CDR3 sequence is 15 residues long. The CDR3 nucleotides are TGTGCCAGCAGCGTGGCCCTGACAGGGAAGGGGGAGCTGTTTTTT. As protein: CASSVALTGKGELFF.

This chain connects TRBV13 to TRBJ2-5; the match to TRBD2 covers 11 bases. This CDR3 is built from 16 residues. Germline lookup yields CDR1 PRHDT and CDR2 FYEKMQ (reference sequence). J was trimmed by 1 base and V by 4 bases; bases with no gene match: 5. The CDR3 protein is CASSSRLAGPQETQYF. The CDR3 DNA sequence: TGTGCCAGCAGCTCCCGACTAGCGGGGCCCCAAGAGACCCAGTACTTC.

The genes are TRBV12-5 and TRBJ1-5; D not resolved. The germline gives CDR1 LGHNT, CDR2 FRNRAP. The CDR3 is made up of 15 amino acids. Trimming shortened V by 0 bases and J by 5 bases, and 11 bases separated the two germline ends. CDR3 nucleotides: TGTGCTAGTGGTTTGGTGGTAGGACTTCATCAGCCCCAGCATTTT. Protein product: CASGLVVGLHQPQHF.

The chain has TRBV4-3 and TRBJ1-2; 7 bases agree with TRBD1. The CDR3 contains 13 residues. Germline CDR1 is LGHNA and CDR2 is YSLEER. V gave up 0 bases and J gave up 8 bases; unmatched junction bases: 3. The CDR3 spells CASSQDRGGGYTF. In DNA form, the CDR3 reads TGCGCCAGCAGCCAAGACCGAGGGGGCGGCTACACCTTC.

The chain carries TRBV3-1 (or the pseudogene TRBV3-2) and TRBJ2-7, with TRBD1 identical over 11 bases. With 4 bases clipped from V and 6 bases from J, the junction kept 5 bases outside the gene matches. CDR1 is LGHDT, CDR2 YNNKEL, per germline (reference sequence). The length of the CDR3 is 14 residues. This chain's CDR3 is CASSLGTGGAEQYF. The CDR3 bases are TGTGCCAGCAGCCTAGGGACAGGGGGTGCCGAGCAGTACTTC.

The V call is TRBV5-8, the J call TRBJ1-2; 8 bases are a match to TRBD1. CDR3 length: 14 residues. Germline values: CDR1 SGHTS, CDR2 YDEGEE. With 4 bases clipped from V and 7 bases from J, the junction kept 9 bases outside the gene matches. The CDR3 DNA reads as TGTGCCAGCAGCCAGGGTCAGGGGGCGGTTGGCTACACCTTC. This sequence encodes CASSQGQGAVGYTF.